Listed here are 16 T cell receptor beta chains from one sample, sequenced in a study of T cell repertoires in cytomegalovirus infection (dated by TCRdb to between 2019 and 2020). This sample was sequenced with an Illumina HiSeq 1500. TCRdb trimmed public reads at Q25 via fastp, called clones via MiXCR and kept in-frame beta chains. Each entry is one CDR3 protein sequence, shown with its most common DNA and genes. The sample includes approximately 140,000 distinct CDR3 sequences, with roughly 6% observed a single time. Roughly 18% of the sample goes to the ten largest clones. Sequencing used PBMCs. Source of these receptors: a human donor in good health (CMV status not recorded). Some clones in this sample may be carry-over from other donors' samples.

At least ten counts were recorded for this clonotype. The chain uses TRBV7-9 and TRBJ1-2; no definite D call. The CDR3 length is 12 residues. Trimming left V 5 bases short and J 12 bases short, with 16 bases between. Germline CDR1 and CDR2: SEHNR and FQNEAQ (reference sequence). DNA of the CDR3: TGTGCCAGCAGCAGCCAGACCCTGGCGGACACCTTC. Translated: CASSSQTLADTF.

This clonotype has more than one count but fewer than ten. The CDR3 sequence: CASSQDLSEYGYTF. The CDR3 DNA reads as TGTGCCAGCAGCCAAGATCTTTCAGAATATGGCTACACCTTC. This chain joins TRBV3-1 and TRBJ1-2; D is undetermined. V lost 0 bases and J lost 5, with 10 bases in between. Germline V gene sequence: CDR1 LGHDT, CDR2 YNNKEL (reference sequence). The CDR3 has 14 residues.

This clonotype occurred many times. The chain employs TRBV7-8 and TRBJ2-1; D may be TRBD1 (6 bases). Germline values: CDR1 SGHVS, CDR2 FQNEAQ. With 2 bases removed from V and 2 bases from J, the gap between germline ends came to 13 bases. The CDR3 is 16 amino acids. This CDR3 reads CASSLIGGGPYNEQFF. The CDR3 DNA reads TGTGCCAGCAGCTTAATCGGTGGGGGCCCCTACAATGAGCAGTTCTTC.

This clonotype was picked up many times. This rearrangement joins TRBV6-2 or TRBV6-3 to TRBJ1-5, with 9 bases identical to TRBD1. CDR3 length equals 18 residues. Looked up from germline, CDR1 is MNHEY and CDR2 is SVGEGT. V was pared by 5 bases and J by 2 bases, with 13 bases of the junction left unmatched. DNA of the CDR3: TGTGCCAGCAGTGCGGAGGGACAGGGATCCTTTGGCAATCAGCCCCAGCATTTT. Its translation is CASSAEGQGSFGNQPQHF.

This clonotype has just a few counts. CDR3: CASTLDRGSYNEQFF. In DNA form, the CDR3 reads TGTGCCAGCACGCTAGACAGGGGTTCCTACAATGAGCAGTTCTTC. The V and J genes are TRBV2 and TRBJ2-1; 8 nucleotides align to TRBD1. This CDR3 has 15 amino acids. From germline, CDR1 is SNHLY and CDR2 FYNNEI. The V and J ends lost 7 bases and 1 base, in that order; junction bases with no gene match: 6. Using reference TRBV2 and TRBJ2-1 for the parts outside the CDR3, the full variable domain is EPEVTQTPSHQVTQMGQEVILRCVPISNHLYFYWYRQILGQKVEFLVSFYNNEISEKSEIFDDQFSVERPDGSNFTLKIRSTKLEDSAMYFCASTLDRGSYNEQFFGPGTRLTVL.

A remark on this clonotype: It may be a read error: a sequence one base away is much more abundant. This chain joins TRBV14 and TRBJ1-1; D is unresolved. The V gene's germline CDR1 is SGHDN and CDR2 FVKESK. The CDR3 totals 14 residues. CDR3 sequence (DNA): TGTGCCATCAGCTATATCAGTGGTAACACTGAAGCTTTCTTT. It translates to CAISYISGNTEAFF.

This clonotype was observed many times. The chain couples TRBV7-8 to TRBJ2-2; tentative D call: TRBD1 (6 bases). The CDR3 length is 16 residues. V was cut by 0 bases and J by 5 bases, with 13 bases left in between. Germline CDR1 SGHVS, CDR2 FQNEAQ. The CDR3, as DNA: TGTGCCAGCAGCTTAGCAAGGGGAAGGGGGACCGGGGAGCTGTTTTTT. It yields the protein CASSLARGRGTGELFF.

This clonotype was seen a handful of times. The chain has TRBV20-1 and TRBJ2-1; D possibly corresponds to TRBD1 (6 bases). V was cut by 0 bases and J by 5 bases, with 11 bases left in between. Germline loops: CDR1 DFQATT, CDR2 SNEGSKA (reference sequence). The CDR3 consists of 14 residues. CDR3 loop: CSARDWTANNEQFF. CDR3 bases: TGCAGTGCTAGAGACTGGACAGCCAACAATGAGCAGTTCTTC.

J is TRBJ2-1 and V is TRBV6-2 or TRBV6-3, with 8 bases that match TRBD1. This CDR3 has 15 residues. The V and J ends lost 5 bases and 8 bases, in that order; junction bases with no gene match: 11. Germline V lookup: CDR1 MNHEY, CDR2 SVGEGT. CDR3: CASSLDRVATDEQFF. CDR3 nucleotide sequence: TGTGCCAGCAGTCTGGACAGGGTGGCTACGGATGAGCAGTTCTTC.

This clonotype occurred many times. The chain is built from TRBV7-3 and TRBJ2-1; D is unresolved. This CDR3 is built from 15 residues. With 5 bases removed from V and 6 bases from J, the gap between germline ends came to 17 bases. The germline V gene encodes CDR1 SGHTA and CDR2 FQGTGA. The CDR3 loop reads CASSLGRPPLNEQFF. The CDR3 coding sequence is TGTGCCAGCAGCCTCGGACGGCCCCCTCTCAATGAGCAGTTCTTC.

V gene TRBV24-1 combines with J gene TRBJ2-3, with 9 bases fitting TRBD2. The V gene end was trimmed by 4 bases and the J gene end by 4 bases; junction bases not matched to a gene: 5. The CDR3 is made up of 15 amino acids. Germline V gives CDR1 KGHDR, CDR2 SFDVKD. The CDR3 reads CATSDPAGGADTQYF. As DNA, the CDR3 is TGTGCCACCAGTGACCCAGCGGGGGGTGCAGATACGCAGTATTTT.

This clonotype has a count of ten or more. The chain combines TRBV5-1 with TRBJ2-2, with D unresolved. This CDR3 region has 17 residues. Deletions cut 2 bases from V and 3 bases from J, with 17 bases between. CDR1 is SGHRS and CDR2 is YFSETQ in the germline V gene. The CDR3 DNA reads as TGCGCCAGCAGCTTCTCGACAAGCCGCTGGGACACCGGGGAGCTGTTTTTT. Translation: CASSFSTSRWDTGELFF.

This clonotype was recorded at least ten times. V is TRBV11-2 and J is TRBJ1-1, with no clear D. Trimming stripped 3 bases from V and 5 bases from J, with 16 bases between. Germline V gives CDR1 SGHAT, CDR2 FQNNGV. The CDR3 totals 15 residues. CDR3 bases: TGTGCCAGCAGCTTTGGAGGGTCTAGGCGGACTGAAGCTTTCTTT. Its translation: CASSFGGSRRTEAFF.

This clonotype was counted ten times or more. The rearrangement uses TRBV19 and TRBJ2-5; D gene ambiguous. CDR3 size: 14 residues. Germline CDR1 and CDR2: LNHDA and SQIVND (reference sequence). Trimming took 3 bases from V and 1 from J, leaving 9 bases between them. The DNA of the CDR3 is TGTGCCAGTAGTATTGGTCCTACCCAAGAGACCCAGTACTTC. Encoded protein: CASSIGPTQETQYF. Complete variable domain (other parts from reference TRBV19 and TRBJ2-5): DGGITQSPKYLFRKEGQNVTLSCEQNLNHDAMYWYRQDPGQGLRLIYYSQIVNDFQKGDIAEGYSVSREKKESFPLTVTSAQKNPTAFYLCASSIGPTQETQYFGPGTRLLVL.

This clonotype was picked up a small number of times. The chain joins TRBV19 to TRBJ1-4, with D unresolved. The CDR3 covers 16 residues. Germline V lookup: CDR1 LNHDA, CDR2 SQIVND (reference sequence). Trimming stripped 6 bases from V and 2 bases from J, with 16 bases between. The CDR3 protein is CASSEEGFRTNEKLFF. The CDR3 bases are TGTGCCAGTAGCGAGGAGGGATTTCGGACTAATGAAAAACTGTTTTTT.

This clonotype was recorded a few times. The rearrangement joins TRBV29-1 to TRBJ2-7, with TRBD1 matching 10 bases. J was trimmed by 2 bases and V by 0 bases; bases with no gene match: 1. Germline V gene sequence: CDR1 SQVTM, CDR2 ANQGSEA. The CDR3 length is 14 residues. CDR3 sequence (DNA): TGCAGCGTTGAAGATGGGACAGGGGCCTACGAGCAGTACTTC. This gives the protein CSVEDGTGAYEQYF.